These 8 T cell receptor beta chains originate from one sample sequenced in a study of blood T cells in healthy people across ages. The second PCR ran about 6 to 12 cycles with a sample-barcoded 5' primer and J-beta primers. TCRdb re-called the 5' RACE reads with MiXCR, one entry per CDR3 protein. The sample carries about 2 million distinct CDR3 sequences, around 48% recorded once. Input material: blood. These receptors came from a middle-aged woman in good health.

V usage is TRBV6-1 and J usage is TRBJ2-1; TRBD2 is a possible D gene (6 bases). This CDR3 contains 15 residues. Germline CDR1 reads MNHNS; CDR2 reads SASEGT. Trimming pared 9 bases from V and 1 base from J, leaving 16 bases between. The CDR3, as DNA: TGTGCCAGTACGTCCTTGGGAGGATCCTACAATGAGCAGTTCTTC. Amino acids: CASTSLGGSYNEQFF.

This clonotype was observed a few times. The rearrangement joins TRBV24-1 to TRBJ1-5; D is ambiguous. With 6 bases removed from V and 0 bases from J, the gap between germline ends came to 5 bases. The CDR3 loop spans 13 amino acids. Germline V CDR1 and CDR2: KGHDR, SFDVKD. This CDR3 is CATSSLSNQPQHF. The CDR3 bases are TGTGCCACCAGTTCGCTTAGCAATCAGCCCCAGCATTTT.

This CDR3 reads CSVEIGVYGYTF. The CDR3 DNA reads as TGCAGCGTTGAAATAGGGGTCTATGGCTACACCTTC. The V and J genes are TRBV29-1 and TRBJ1-2; D is possibly TRBD1 (5 bases). Germline-derived CDR1 and CDR2 are SQVTM and ANQGSEA. The CDR3 is 12 residues long. Trimming shortened V by 2 bases and J by 4 bases, and 8 bases separated the two germline ends.

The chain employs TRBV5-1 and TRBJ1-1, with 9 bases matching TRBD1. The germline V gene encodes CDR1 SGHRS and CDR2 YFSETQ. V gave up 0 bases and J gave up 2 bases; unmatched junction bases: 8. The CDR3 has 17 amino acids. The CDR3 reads CASSLETGGLGNTEAFF. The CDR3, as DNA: TGCGCCAGCAGCTTGGAGACAGGGGGGCTAGGTAACACTGAAGCTTTCTTT. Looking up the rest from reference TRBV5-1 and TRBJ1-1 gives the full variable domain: KAGVTQTPRYLIKTRGQQVTLSCSPISGHRSVSWYQQTPGQGLQFLFEYFSETQRNKGNFPGRFSGRQFSNSRSEMNVSTLELGDSALYLCASSLETGGLGNTEAFFGQGTRLTVV.

In nucleotides, the CDR3 is TGTGCCAGCAGTTACGGGACGACCCGGGCACAGGATACGCAGTATTTT. Residues: CASSYGTTRAQDTQYF. The gene calls are TRBV6-5 and TRBJ2-3, with D tentatively TRBD1 or TRBD2 (5 bases each). The V gene's germline CDR1 is MNHEY and CDR2 SVGAGI. This CDR3 comprises 16 residues. With 2 bases removed from V and 6 bases from J, the gap between germline ends came to 18 bases.

The CDR3 sequence is CSARAGGLDYEQYF. In DNA form, the CDR3 reads TGCAGTGCTCGAGCAGGGGGCTTGGACTACGAGCAGTACTTC. The chain joins TRBV20-1 to TRBJ2-7; 8 bases line up with TRBD1. The CDR3 is made up of 14 amino acids. The germline CDR1 and CDR2 sequences are DFQATT and SNEGSKA (reference sequence). The ends lost 5 bases at V and 3 bases at J; junction bases unmatched: 9.

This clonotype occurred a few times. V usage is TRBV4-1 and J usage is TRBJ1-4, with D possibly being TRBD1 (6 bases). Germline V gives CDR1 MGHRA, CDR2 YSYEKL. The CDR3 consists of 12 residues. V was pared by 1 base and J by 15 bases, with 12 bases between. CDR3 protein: CASSQAQGTVFF. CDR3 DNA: TGCGCCAGCAGCCAAGCCCAGGGGACGGTGTTTTTT.

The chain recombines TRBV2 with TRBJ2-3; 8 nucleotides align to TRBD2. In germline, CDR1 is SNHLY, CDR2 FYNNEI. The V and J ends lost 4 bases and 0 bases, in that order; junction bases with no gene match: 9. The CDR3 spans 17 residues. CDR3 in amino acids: CASSVPSTSASTDTQYF. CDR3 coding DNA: TGTGCCAGCAGTGTCCCCTCGACTAGCGCTAGCACAGATACGCAGTATTTT.